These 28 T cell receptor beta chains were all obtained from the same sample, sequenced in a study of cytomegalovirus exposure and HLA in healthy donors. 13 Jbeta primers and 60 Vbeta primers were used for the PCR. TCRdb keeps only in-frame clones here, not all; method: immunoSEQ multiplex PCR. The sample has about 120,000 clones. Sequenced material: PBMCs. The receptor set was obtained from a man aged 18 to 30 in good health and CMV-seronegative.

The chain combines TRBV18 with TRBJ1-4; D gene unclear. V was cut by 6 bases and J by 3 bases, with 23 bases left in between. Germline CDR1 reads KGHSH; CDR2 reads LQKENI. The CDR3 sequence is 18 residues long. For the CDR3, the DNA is TGTGCCAGCTCCGCGGGTATGATCATGGGTACACCTAATGAAAAACTGTTTTTT. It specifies CASSAGMIMGTPNEKLFF.

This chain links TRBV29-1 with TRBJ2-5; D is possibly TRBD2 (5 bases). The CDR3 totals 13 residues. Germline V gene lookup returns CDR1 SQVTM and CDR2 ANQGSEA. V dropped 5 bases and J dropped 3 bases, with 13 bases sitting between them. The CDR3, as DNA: TGCAGCGTTTGGCCCCTCGGGGAAGAGACCCAGTACTTC. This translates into CSVWPLGEETQYF.

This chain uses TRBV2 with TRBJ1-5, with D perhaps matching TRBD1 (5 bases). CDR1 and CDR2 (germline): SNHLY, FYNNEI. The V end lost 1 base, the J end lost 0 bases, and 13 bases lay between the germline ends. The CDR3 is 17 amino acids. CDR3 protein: CASSEGGRGYSNQPQHF. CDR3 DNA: TGTGCCAGCAGTGAAGGGGGGAGGGGATATAGCAATCAGCCCCAGCATTTT.

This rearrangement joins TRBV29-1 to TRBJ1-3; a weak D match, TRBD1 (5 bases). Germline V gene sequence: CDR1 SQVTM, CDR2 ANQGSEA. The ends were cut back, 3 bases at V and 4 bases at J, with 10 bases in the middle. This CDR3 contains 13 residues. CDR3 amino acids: CSVEGYRGNTIYF. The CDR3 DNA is TGCAGCGTTGAGGGCTACAGGGGAAACACCATATATTTT.

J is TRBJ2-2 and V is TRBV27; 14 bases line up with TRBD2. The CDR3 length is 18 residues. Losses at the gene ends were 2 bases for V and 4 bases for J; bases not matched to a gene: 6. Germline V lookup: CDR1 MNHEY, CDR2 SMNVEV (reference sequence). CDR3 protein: CASSLRTSGGRGTGELFF. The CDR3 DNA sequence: TGTGCCAGCAGTTTAAGGACTAGCGGGGGGCGCGGCACCGGGGAGCTGTTTTTT.

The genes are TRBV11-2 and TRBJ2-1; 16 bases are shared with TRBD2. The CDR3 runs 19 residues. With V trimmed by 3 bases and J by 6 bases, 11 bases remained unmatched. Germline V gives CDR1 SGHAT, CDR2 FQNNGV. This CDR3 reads CASSLTWGLAGGPSNEQFF. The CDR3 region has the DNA TGTGCCAGCAGCTTGACCTGGGGACTAGCGGGAGGGCCCTCCAATGAGCAGTTCTTC.

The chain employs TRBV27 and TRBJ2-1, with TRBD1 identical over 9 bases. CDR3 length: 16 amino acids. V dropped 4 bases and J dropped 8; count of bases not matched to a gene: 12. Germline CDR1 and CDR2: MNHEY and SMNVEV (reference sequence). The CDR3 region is CASSSRRDRARDEQFF. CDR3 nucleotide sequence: TGTGCCAGCAGTTCCCGACGGGACAGGGCTAGGGATGAGCAGTTCTTC.

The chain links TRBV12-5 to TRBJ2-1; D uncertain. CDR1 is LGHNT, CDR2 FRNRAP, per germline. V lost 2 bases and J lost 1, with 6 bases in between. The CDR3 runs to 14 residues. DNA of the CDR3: TGTGCTAGTGGTTTGACCACATCCTACAATGAGCAGTTCTTC. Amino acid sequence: CASGLTTSYNEQFF. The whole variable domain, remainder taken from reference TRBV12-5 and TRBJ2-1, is DARVTQTPRHKVTEMGQEVTMRCQPILGHNTVFWYRQTMMQGLELLAYFRNRAPLDDSGMPKDRFSAEMPDATLATLKIQPSEPRDSAVYFCASGLTTSYNEQFFGPGTRLTVL.

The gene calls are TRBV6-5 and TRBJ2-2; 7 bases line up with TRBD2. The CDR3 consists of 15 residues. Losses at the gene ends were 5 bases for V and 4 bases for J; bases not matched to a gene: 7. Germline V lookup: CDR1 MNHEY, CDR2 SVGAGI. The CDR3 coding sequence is TGTGCCAGCAGTAAATCCGGGGGGTTCACCGGGGAGCTGTTTTTT. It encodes CASSKSGGFTGELFF.

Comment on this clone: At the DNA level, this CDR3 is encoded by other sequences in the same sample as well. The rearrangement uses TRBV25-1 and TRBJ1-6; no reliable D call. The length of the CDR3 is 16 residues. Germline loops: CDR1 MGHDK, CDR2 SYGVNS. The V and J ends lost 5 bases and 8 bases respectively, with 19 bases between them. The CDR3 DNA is TGTGCCAGCAGTTTCGAGGGAAAACTCAGGCATTCACCCCTCCACTTT. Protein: CASSFEGKLRHSPLHF.

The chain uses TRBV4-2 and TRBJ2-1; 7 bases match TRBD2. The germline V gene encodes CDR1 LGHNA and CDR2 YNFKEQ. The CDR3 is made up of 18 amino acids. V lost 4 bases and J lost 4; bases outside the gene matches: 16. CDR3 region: CASSPQTLGLAVYNEQFF. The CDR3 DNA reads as TGTGCCAGCAGCCCCCAAACTCTGGGGCTAGCGGTATACAATGAGCAGTTCTTC.

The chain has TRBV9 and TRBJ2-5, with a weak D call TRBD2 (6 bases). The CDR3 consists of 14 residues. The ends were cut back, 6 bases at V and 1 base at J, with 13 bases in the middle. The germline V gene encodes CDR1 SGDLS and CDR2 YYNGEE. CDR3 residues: CASNLGGGQETQYF. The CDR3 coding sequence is TGTGCCAGCAACTTGGGGGGAGGCCAAGAGACCCAGTACTTC.

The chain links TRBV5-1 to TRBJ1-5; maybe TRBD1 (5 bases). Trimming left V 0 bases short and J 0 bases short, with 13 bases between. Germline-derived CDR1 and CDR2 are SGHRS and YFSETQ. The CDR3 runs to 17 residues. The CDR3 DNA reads TGCGCCAGCAGCTTGGGGCAAGGGGATTATAGCAATCAGCCCCAGCATTTT. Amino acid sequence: CASSLGQGDYSNQPQHF.

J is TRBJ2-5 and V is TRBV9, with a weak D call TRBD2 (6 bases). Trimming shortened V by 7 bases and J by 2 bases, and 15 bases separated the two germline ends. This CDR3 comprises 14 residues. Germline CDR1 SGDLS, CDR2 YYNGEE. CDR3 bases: TGTGCCAGCGGAGGGGAAGGTTGGCAAGAGACCCAGTACTTC. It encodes CASGGEGWQETQYF.

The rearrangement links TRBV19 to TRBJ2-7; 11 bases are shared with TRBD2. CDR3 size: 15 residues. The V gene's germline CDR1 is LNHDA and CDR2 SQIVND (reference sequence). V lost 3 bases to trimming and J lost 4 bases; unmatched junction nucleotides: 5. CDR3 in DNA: TGTGCCAGTAGTATTCAGACTAGCGGGGCTTACGAGCAGTACTTC. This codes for CASSIQTSGAYEQYF.

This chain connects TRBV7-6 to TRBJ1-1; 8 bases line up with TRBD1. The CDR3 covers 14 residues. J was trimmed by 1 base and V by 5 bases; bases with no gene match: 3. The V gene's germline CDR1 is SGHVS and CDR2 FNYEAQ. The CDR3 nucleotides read TGTGCCAGCAGCCCCGACAGGGGGAACACTGAAGCTTTCTTT. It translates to CASSPDRGNTEAFF.

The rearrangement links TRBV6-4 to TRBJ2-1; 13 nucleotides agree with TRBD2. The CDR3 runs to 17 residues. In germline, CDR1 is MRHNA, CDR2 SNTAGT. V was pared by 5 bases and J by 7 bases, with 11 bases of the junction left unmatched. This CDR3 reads CASSQQGGTSGANEQFF. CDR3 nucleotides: TGTGCCAGCAGTCAACAGGGGGGGACTAGCGGGGCAAATGAGCAGTTCTTC.

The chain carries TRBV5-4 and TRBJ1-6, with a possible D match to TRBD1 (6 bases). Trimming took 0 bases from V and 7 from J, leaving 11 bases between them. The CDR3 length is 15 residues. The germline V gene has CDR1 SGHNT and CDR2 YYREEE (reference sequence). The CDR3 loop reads CASSLGTAQNSPLHF. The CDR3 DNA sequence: TGTGCCAGCAGCTTGGGGACAGCGCAAAATTCACCCCTCCACTTT.

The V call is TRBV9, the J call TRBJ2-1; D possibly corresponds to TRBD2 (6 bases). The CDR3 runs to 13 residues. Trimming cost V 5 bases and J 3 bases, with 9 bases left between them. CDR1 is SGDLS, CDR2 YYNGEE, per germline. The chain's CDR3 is CASSRDFYNEQFF. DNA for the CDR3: TGTGCCAGCAGTAGGGACTTCTACAATGAGCAGTTCTTC.

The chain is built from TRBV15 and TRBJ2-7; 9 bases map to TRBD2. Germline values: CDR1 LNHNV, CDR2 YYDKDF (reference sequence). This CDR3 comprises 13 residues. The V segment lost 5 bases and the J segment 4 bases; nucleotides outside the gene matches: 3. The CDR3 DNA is TGTGCCACCAGCCAGCGGGAGGATTACGAGCAGTACTTC. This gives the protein CATSQREDYEQYF.

This chain's CDR3 is CASSLGAGGTEAFF. The CDR3, as DNA: TGTGCCAGCAGCCTTGGAGCCGGGGGCACTGAAGCTTTCTTT. This rearrangement joins TRBV7-9 to TRBJ1-1, with a weak D call TRBD1 (5 bases). CDR1 and CDR2 (germline): SEHNR, FQNEAQ (reference sequence). This CDR3 contains 14 residues. The ends were cut back, 5 bases at V and 4 bases at J, with 14 bases in the middle.

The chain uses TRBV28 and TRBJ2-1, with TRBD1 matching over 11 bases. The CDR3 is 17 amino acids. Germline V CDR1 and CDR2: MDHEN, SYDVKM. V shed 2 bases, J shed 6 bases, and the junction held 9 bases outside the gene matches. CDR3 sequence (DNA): TGTGCCAGCAGTTTACCTCAAGGACAGGGGGCTATCAATGAGCAGTTCTTC. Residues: CASSLPQGQGAINEQFF.

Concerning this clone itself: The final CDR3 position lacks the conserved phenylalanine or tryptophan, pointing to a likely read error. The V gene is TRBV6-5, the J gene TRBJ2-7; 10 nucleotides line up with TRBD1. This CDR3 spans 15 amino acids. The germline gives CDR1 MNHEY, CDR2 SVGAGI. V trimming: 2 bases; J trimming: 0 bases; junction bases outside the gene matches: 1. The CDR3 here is CASSYGTGVSYEQYL. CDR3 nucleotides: TGTGCCAGCAGTTACGGGACAGGGGTCTCCTACGAGCAGTACCTC.

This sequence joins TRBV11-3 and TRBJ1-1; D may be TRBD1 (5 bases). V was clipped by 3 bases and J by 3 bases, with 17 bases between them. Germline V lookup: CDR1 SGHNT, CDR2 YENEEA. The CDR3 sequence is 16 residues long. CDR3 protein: CASSLGTGTGDTEAFF. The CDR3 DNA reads TGTGCCAGCAGCTTGGGGACCGGGACTGGGGACACTGAAGCTTTCTTT.

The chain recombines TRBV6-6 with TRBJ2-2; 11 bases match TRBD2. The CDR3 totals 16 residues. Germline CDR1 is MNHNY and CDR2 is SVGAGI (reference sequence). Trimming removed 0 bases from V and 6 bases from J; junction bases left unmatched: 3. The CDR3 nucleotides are TGTGCCAGCAGTTACTCGACTAGCGGGATTCCCGGGGAGCTGTTTTTT. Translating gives CASSYSTSGIPGELFF.

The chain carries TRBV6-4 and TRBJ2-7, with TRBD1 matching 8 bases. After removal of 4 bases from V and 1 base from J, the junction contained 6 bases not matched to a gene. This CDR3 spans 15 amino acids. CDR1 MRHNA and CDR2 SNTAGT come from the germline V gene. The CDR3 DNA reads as TGTGCCAGCAGTGCCAGACAGGGGCCTTCCTACGAGCAGTACTTC. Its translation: CASSARQGPSYEQYF.

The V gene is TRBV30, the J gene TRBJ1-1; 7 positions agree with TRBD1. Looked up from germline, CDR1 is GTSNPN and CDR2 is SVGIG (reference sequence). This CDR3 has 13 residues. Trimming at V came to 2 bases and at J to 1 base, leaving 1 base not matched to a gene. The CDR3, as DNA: TGTGCCTGGAGTAGGGGGCCGAACACTGAAGCTTTCTTT. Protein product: CAWSRGPNTEAFF.

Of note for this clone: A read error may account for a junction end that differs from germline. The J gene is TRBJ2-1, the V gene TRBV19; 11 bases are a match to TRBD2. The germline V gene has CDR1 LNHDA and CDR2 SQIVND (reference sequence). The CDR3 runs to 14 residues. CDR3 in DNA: TGTGCCAGTAGAATAGCGGGAGGGAATAATGAGCAGTTCTTC. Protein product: CASRIAGGNNEQFF.